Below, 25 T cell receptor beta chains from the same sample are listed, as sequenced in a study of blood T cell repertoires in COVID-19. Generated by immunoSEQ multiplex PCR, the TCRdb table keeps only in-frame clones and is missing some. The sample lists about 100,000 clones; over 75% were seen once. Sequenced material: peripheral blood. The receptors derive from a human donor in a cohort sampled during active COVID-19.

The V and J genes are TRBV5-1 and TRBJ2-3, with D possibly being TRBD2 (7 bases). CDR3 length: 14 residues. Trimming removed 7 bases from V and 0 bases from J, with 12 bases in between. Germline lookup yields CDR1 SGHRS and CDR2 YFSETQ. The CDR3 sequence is CASRGATSTDTQYF. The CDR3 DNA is TGCGCCAGCCGGGGGGCCACTAGCACAGATACGCAGTATTTT.

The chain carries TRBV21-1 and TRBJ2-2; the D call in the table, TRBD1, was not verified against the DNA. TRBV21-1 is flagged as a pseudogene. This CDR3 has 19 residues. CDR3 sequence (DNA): TGTGCCAGCAACCACTCAGCCGGGACAGGGGGACGGTGTACCGGGGAGCTGTTTTTT. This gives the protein CASNHSAGTGGRCTGELFF.

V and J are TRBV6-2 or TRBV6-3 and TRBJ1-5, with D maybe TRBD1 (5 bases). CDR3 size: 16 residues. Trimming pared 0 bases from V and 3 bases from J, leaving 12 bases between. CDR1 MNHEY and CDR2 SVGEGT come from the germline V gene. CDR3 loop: CASSYSGRVVNQPQHF. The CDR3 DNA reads TGTGCCAGCAGTTACTCTGGCAGGGTGGTCAATCAGCCCCAGCATTTT.

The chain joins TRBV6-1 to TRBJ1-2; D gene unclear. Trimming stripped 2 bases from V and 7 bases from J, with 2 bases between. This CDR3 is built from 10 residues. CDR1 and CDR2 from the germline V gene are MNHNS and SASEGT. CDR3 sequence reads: CASSERGYTF. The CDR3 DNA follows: TGTGCCAGCAGTGAACGTGGCTACACCTTC.

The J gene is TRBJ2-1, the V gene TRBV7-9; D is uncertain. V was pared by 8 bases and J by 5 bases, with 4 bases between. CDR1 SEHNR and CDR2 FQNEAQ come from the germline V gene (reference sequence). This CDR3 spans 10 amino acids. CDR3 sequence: CASVNNEQFF. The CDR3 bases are TGTGCCAGCGTCAACAATGAGCAGTTCTTC.

The CDR3 protein is CASSPRNRVTEAFF. In DNA form, the CDR3 reads TGTGCCAGCTCACCGAGGAACAGGGTCACTGAAGCTTTCTTT. This chain links TRBV18 with TRBJ1-1; D possibly corresponds to TRBD1 (6 bases). This CDR3 contains 14 residues. V shed 3 bases and J shed 4 bases, with 12 bases lying between them. Germline loops: CDR1 KGHSH, CDR2 LQKENI.

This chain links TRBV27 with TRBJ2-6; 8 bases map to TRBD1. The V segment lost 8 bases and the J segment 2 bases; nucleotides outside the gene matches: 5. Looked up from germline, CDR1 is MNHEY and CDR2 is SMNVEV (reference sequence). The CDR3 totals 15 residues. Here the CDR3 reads CASGSRGPGANVLTF. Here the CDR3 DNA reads TGTGCCAGCGGAAGCAGGGGGCCTGGGGCCAACGTCCTGACTTTC.

CDR3 loop: CATSDFRTDYGYTF. The CDR3 DNA follows: TGTGCCACCAGTGATTTCCGGACAGACTATGGCTACACCTTC. The chain has TRBV24-1 and TRBJ1-2; tentatively, D is TRBD1 (6 bases). CDR3 length: 14 residues. The V and J ends lost 1 base and 3 bases respectively, with 8 bases between them. The germline gives CDR1 KGHDR, CDR2 SFDVKD.

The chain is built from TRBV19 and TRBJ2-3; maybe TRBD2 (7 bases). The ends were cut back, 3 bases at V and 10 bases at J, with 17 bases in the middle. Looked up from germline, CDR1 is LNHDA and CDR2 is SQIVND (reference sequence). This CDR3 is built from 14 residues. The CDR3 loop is CASSIRGGESAQYF. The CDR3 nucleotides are TGTGCCAGTAGTATTAGGGGGGGAGAGTCGGCGCAGTATTTT.

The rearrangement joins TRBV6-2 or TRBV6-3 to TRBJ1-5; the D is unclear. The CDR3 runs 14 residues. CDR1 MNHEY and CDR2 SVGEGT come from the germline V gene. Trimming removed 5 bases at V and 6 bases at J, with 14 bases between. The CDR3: CASSQVGGSQPQHF. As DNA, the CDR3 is TGTGCCAGCAGTCAAGTAGGCGGGAGTCAGCCCCAGCATTTT.

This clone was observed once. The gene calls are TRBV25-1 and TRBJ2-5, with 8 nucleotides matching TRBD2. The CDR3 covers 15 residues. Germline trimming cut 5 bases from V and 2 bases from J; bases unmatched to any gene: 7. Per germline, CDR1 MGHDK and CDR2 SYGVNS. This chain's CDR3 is CASSPVAGNQETQYF. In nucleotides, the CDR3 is TGTGCCAGCAGTCCGGTAGCGGGGAATCAAGAGACCCAGTACTTC. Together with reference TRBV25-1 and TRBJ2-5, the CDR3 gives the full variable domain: EADIYQTPRYLVIGTGKKITLECSQTMGHDKMYWYQQDPGMELHLIHYSYGVNSTEKGDLSSESTVSRIRTEHFPLTLESARPSHTSQYLCASSPVAGNQETQYFGPGTRLLVL.

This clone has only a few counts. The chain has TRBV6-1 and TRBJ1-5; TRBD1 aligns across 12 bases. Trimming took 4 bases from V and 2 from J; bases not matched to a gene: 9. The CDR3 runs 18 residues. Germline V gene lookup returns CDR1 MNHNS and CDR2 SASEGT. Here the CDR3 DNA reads TGTGCCAGCAGTGTCAGGGACAGGGGGCGCCCGGGCAATCAGCCCCAGCATTTT. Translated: CASSVRDRGRPGNQPQHF.

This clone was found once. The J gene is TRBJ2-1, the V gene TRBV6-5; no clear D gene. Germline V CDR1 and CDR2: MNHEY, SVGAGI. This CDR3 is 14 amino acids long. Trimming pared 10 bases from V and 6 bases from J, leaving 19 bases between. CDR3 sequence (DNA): TGTGCCACCAAGCCCTTAGCTGTGTTCAATGAGCAGTTCTTC. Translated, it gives CATKPLAVFNEQFF.

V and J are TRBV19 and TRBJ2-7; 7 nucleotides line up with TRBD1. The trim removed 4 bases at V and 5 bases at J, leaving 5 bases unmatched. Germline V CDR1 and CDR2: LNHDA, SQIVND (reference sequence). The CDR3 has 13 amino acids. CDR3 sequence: CASSTTGYDEQYF. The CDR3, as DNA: TGTGCCAGTAGTACGACAGGGTACGACGAGCAGTACTTC.

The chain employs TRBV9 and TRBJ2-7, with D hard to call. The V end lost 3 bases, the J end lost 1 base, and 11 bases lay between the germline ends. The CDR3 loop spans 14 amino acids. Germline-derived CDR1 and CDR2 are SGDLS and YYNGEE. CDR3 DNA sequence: TGTGCCAGCAGCGAGGCAGCCGGGTCCTACGAGCAGTACTTC. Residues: CASSEAAGSYEQYF.

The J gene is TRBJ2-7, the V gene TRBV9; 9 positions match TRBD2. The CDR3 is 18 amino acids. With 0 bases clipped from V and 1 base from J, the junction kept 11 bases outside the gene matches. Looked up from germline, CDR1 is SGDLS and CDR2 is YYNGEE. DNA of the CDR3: TGTGCCAGCAGCGTAGGTCTGGGGGTAGCGGGAGTATCCTACGAGCAGTACTTC. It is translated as CASSVGLGVAGVSYEQYF. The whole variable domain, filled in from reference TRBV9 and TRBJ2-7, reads DSGVTQTPKHLITATGQRVTLRCSPRSGDLSVYWYQQSLDQGLQFLIQYYNGEERAKGNILERFSAQQFPDLHSELNLSSLELGDSALYFCASSVGLGVAGVSYEQYFGPGTRLTVT.

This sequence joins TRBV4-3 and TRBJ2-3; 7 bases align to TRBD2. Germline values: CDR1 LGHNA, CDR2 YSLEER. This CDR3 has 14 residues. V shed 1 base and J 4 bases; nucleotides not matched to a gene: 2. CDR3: CASSQGGGADTQYF. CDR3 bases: TGCGCCAGCAGCCAAGGTGGGGGGGCAGATACGCAGTATTTT.

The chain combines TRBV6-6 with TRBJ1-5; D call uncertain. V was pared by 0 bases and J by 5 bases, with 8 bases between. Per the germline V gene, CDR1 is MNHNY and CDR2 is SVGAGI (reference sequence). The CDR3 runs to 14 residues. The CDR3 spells CASSYSLGDQPQHF. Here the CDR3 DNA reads TGTGCCAGCAGTTACTCCCTCGGGGATCAGCCCCAGCATTTT.

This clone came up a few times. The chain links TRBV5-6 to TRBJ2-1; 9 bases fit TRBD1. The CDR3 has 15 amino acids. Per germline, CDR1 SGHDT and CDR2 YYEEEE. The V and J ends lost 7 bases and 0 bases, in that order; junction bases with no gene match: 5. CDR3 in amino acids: CASRLTGGSYNEQFF. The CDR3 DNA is TGTGCCAGCCGATTGACAGGGGGCTCCTACAATGAGCAGTTCTTC.

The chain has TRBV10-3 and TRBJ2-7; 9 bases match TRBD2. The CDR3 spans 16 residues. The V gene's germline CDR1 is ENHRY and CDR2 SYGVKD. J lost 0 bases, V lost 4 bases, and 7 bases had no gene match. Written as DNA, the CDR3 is TGTGCCATCAGTGTTACCGGGACTAGCTTCTCCTACGAGCAGTACTTC. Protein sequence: CAISVTGTSFSYEQYF.

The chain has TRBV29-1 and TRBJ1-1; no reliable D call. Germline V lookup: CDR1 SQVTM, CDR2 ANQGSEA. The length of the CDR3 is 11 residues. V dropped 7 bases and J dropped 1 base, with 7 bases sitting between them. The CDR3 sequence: CSGRRNTEAFF. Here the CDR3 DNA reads TGCAGCGGCCGGAGGAACACTGAAGCTTTCTTT.

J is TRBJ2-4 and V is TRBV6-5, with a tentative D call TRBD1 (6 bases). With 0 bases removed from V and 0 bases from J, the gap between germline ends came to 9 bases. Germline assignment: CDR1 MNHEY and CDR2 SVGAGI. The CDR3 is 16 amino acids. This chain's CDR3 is CASSYSLGQAKNIQYF. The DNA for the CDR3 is TGTGCCAGCAGTTACTCATTGGGACAAGCCAAAAACATTCAGTACTTC.

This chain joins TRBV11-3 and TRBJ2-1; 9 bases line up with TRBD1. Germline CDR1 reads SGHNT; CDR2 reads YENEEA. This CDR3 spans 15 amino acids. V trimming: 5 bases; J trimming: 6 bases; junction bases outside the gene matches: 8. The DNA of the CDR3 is TGTGCCAGCAGCCTCCGAGGACAGGGGTTCAATGAGCAGTTCTTC. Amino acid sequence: CASSLRGQGFNEQFF.

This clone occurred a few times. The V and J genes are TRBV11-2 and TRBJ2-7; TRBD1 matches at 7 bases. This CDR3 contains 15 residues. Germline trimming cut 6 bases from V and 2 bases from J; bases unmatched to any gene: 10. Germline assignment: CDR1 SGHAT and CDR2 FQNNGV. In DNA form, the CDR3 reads TGTGCCAGCAGGCCCCTACAGGGGACCCCCTACGAGCAGTACTTC. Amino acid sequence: CASRPLQGTPYEQYF.

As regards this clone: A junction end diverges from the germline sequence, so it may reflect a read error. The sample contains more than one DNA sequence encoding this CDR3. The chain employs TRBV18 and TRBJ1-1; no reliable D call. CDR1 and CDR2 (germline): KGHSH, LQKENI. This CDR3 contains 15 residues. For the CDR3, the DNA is TGTGCCAGCTCACCACCGGGCAGGACTAACACTGAAGCCTTCTTT. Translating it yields CASSPPGRTNTEAFF.